This T cell receptor beta chain was identified in a study of T cells in Graves' hyperthyroidism and ophthalmopathy (dated by TCRdb to between 2017 and 2020). The study in broad terms: Peripheral blood was collected at initial diagnosis, before any treatment. TCR V-J signatures able to tell the groups apart were searched for in a discovery cohort of around 95 patients, of whom over 40 had Graves' ophthalmopathy and 57 had stable Graves' hyperthyroidism. Prospective prediction of ophthalmopathy was tested in an independent validation cohort of some 19 hyperthyroidism patients and 17 patients who later progressed to ophthalmopathy. The roughly 100 discovery patients were randomly divided into training and test sets at a 7:3 ratio. In addition, the study compared T-cell repertoires in thyroid tissue and in blood from several Graves' hyperthyroidism patients. After sampling, hyperthyroidism patients received methimazole starting at 30 mg daily, and ophthalmopathy patients received high-dose intravenous methylprednisolone. The paper describes TCR Vbeta CDR3 sequencing of fewer than 150 peripheral blood samples, made up of some 40 ophthalmopathy patients, over 70 hyperthyroidism patients and about 17 progressor patients.

The TCR beta CDR3 regions were amplified from the RNA transcripts. A first-round RT-PCR of the TCR CDR3 used the HTBI primer set with the Qiagen OneStep RT-PCR kit. Libraries were constructed in a second round of multiplex PCR, after which size selection and purification were carried out. Paired-end sequencing of the libraries was performed with 100 bp reads on an Illumina HiSeq2000. Per the source publication's procedure: SOAPnuke was used to process the raw data, removing reads that contained adapters or uncalled bases, had a mean Phred below 15, or lacked an exact match to the constant primer or identifier. COPE v1.2.5 was used to merge the high-quality paired reads, and each unique nucleotide sequence was defined as a clonotype. MiTCR v1.1 was used to align clonotypes to the IMGT TRBV, TRBD and TRBJ reference segments. The analysis was restricted to V-J combinations with a frequency above 0.0001, which together covered 99.2% of the repertoires. A TCS score was defined as the ratio of F50 (clonal expansion) to E x V (chaos), with BLOSUM62-based TCRdist applied between CDR3 peptides within each V-J. Welch's t-statistics and random forest reduced roughly 500 V-J features to roughly 13, which were used in a naive Bayes classifier (R e1071). Starting from the raw public reads, TCRdb applied fastp trimming at Q25, assembled clones with MiXCR and retained in-frame beta chains. Merged by CDR3 protein, the rows form single entries marked with the most common genes and DNA. Here the V and J calls rest on TCRdb's processing, not on the authors' analysis. The table for this sample lists about 510,000 distinct CDR3 sequences; 12% to 15% of them were counted only once. Approximately 13% of the sample is held by the ten biggest clonotypes.

Stable Graves' hyperthyroidism was defined as no progression to ophthalmopathy during 18 months of follow-up. The hyperthyroidism patients were between 18 and 65 years old and newly diagnosed, with a disease duration of less than 2 months. Patients with uncontrolled infections, other autoimmune diseases, pregnancy or lactation were excluded. Clinical symptoms, serum thyroxine and TRAb, thyroid ultrasound, and orbital computed tomography formed the basis for the diagnoses. PBMCs were isolated from about 10 ml of fresh peripheral blood by Ficoll-Paque density gradient centrifugation. Total RNA was extracted with Trizol reagent, and quality was checked on an Agilent 2100 Bioanalyzer. Many counts were recorded for this clonotype. Its specific antigen is unknown. No base quality values were provided; no much bigger clone lies one nucleotide off. The V end loses 4 bases and the J end loses 8 bases, and a stretch of 15 bases separates them. The germline V gene encodes CDR1 SGHKS and CDR2 YYEKEE (reference sequence). From the cysteine through the phenylalanine, the CDR3 covers 13 amino acids. The read is trimmed to its CDR3 DNA, 39 bases read in frame from base 1.

What the study reported, not specific to this receptor: Most expanded thyroid clonotypes (frequency above 0.001) were also found in blood, which suggests that blood repertoires may mirror thyroid immune responses. A 13 V-J signature model separated ophthalmopathy from stable hyperthyroidism, with around 91% sensitivity and approximately 81% specificity in cross-validation and 80%/75% in testing. No statistical method was used to set the sample size in advance, and investigators knew the group allocation. During validation, the model predicted progression to ophthalmopathy a median of about 6.3 months ahead of onset, with more than 55% sensitivity and 72.22% specificity.

The specimen sequenced was blood. This TCR was sampled from a woman in her thirties or forties with Graves' hyperthyroidism. The rearranged chain carries TRBV5-5 and TRBJ1-2; perhaps TRBD1 is the D gene, with 5 bases matching. The sequenced DNA: TGTGCCAGCAGCCGTGAGGGGTCGGGAGGCTACACCTTC. It codes for CASSREGSGGYTF.